The 16 T cell receptor beta chains presented below share a single source sample, sequenced in a study of blood T cell repertoires in COVID-19. Repertoires were generated with immunoSEQ multiplex PCR, while TCRdb's copy carries only in-frame clones and drops some. The sample consists of 70,000 or so clones, around 76% of them appearing once. Specimen: peripheral blood. The origin of the receptors is a human donor in a cohort sampled during active COVID-19.

This clone was recorded a few times. The V and J genes are TRBV9 and TRBJ2-7; tentatively, D is TRBD1 (5 bases). The V end lost 3 bases, the J end lost 4 bases, and 5 bases lay between the germline ends. The germline V gene has CDR1 SGDLS and CDR2 YYNGEE. CDR3 length equals 11 residues. DNA of the CDR3: TGTGCCAGCAGCGAGGGGTACGAGCAGTACTTC. This translates into CASSEGYEQYF.

A single count supports this clone. The chain links TRBV6-5 to TRBJ1-6; D unresolved. Per germline, CDR1 MNHEY and CDR2 SVGAGI. The V and J ends lost 8 bases and 7 bases respectively, with 15 bases between them. This CDR3 spans 14 amino acids. CDR3 nucleotide sequence: TGTGCCAGCTCTTCAGCGGGCTTAAATTCACCCCTCCACTTT. This encodes CASSSAGLNSPLHF.

The V and J genes are TRBV5-1 and TRBJ2-7; TRBD2 matches 14 bases. The junction had 4 bases not matched to a gene; V was cut back by 4 bases and J by 1 base. The CDR3 consists of 16 residues. Germline V gives CDR1 SGHRS, CDR2 YFSETQ. The CDR3 DNA sequence: TGCGCCAGCAGCGGGGGACTAGCGGGGGTATCCTACGAGCAGTACTTC. Protein: CASSGGLAGVSYEQYF.

This rearrangement joins TRBV3-1 (or the pseudogene TRBV3-2) to TRBJ2-1; a possible D gene is TRBD2 (6 bases). Trimming removed 0 bases from V and 10 bases from J, with 16 bases in between. The germline V gene encodes CDR1 LGHDT and CDR2 YNNKEL (reference sequence). The CDR3 is 15 amino acids. The DNA of the CDR3 is TGTGCCAGCAGCCAAGATATTGACCTAGCGAGGGAGCAGTTCTTC. Translating gives CASSQDIDLAREQFF.

The V gene is TRBV7-6, the J gene TRBJ1-6; weak D call: TRBD1 (5 bases). The ends were cut back, 8 bases at V and 7 bases at J, with 15 bases in the middle. The CDR3 is made up of 14 amino acids. The V gene's germline CDR1 is SGHVS and CDR2 FNYEAQ. The CDR3 DNA follows: TGTGCCAGCCGTGGGCGGGGGGTGAATTCACCCCTCCACTTT. It yields the protein CASRGRGVNSPLHF.

The chain carries TRBV6-5 and TRBJ1-6, with D perhaps matching TRBD1 (5 bases). Germline V gene data show CDR1 as MNHEY and CDR2 as SVGAGI. The CDR3 spans 14 residues. Trimming removed 8 bases at V and 7 bases at J, with 15 bases between. CDR3 nucleotide sequence: TGTGCCAGCTCCCAGGGTGTGGTGAATTCACCCCTCCACTTT. Amino acid sequence: CASSQGVVNSPLHF.

This clone has only a few counts. The chain joins TRBV11-2 to TRBJ2-7, with 12 positions matching TRBD2. The V segment lost 6 bases and the J segment 1 base; nucleotides outside the gene matches: 4. The CDR3 covers 15 residues. Germline CDR1 SGHAT, CDR2 FQNNGV. CDR3 residues: CASSPTSGGSYEQYF. DNA for the CDR3: TGTGCCAGCAGTCCGACTAGCGGGGGTTCCTACGAGCAGTACTTC.

The chain joins TRBV21-1 to TRBJ1-4; the D segment call TRBD1 is taken from the table without a DNA check. TRBV21-1 is termed a pseudogene. The CDR3 loop spans 15 amino acids. CDR3 DNA: TGTGCCAGCAGCCACAACAGGGGCGAGGGCGAAAAACTGTTTTTT. It codes for CASSHNRGEGEKLFF.

CDR3 region: CASSLAPTEMNTEAFF. The DNA for the CDR3 is TGTGCCAGCAGCTTGGCCCCTACTGAGATGAACACTGAAGCTTTCTTT. The chain employs TRBV5-6 and TRBJ1-1; D uncertain. Trimming took off 0 bases at V and 0 bases at J, with 12 bases between the two ends. This CDR3 has 16 amino acids. Germline CDR1 reads SGHDT; CDR2 reads YYEEEE.

This sequence joins TRBV6-5 and TRBJ1-2, with 8 positions matching TRBD1. The ends lost 5 bases at V and 8 bases at J; junction bases unmatched: 7. Germline loops: CDR1 MNHEY, CDR2 SVGAGI. The CDR3 has 13 amino acids. The CDR3 DNA reads TGTGCCAGCAGTATGCAGGGGGCGCTGGGCTACACCTTC. Translation: CASSMQGALGYTF.

The chain couples TRBV30 to TRBJ1-5; D may be TRBD1 (6 bases). The V end was cut by 0 bases, the J end by 6 bases, with 12 bases between. CDR1 and CDR2 (germline): GTSNPN, SVGIG (reference sequence). There are 14 residues in the CDR3. In DNA form, the CDR3 reads TGTGCCTGGAGTGTTTCGGGGGGCATTCAGCCCCAGCATTTT. Residues: CAWSVSGGIQPQHF.

The count of this clone is one. V and J are TRBV10-3 and TRBJ1-1, with 10 nucleotides matching TRBD1. Trimming at V came to 6 bases and at J to 1 base, leaving 11 bases not matched to a gene. The germline CDR1 and CDR2 sequences are ENHRY and SYGVKD. The CDR3 runs to 17 residues. CDR3 loop: CAIRPRDRGFANTEAFF. For the CDR3, the DNA is TGTGCCATCAGACCCCGGGACAGGGGATTCGCGAACACTGAAGCTTTCTTT.

A few counts support this clone. The CDR3 nucleotides read TGTGCCAGTAGTTTCGGGACAAATCCCAATCAGCCCCAGCATTTT. Translating gives CASSFGTNPNQPQHF. The chain has TRBV19 and TRBJ1-5, with D perhaps TRBD1 (6 bases). V lost 5 bases, J lost 3 bases, and 14 bases lay in between. The CDR3 covers 15 residues. CDR1 is LNHDA and CDR2 is SQIVND in the germline V gene (reference sequence).

This clone was detected only once. The chain uses TRBV7-9 and TRBJ2-7; D is unclear. The germline V and J ends were trimmed by 3 bases and 3 bases, with 15 bases remaining between them. Germline V lookup: CDR1 SEHNR, CDR2 FQNEAQ (reference sequence). The CDR3 has 15 residues. CDR3 residues: CASSLLASTFYEQYF. CDR3 nucleotide sequence: TGTGCCAGCAGCTTGCTGGCATCCACCTTCTACGAGCAGTACTTC.

The rearrangement joins TRBV5-1 to TRBJ1-2; D may be TRBD1 (5 bases). V lost 1 base and J 3 bases, leaving 10 bases between the germline ends. Germline V gene data show CDR1 as SGHRS and CDR2 as YFSETQ. The CDR3 runs 14 residues. CDR3 loop: CASSLRSGDYGYTF. The CDR3 DNA follows: TGCGCCAGCAGCTTGAGGTCGGGGGACTATGGCTACACCTTC. Combining the CDR3 with reference TRBV5-1 and TRBJ1-2 gives the whole variable domain KAGVTQTPRYLIKTRGQQVTLSCSPISGHRSVSWYQQTPGQGLQFLFEYFSETQRNKGNFPGRFSGRQFSNSRSEMNVSTLELGDSALYLCASSLRSGDYGYTFGSGTRLTVV.

V is TRBV7-2 and J is TRBJ2-7, with D tentatively TRBD2 (5 bases). Germline CDR1 SGHTA, CDR2 FQGNSA. Trimming took 5 bases from V and 3 from J, leaving 20 bases between them. The CDR3 consists of 16 residues. CDR3 protein: CASSSGSGKTDYEQYF. DNA for the CDR3: TGTGCCAGCAGCAGTGGGTCGGGGAAGACCGACTACGAGCAGTACTTC. Supplemented by reference TRBV7-2 and TRBJ2-7, the full variable domain reads GAGVSQSPSNKVTEKGKDVELRCDPISGHTALYWYRQSLGQGLEFLIYFQGNSAPDKSGLPSDRFSAERTGGSVSTLTIQRTQQEDSAVYLCASSSGSGKTDYEQYFGPGTRLTVT.